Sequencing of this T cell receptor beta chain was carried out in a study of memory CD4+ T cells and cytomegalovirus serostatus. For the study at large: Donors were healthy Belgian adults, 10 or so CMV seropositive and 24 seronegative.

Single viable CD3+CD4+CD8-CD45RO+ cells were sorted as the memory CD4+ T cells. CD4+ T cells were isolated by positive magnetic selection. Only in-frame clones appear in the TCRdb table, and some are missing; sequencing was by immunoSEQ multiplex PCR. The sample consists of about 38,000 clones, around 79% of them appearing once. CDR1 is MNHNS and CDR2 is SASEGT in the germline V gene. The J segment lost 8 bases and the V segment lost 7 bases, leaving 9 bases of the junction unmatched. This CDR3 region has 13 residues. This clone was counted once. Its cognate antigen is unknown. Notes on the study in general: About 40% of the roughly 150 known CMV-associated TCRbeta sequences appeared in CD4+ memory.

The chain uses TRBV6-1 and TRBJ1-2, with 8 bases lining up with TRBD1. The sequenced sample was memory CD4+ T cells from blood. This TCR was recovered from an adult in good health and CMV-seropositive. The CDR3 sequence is CASILTGASGYTF. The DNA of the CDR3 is TGTGCCAGCATTTTGACAGGGGCTTCCGGCTACACCTTC.